What follows describes a single TCR beta chain. Its antigen remains unidentified. There are no base qualities to consult, and no much larger clone falls within one base. The sample belongs to a study of control samples from healthy donors and cancer patients (dated by TCRdb to between 2020 and 2021). Including the terminal cysteine and phenylalanine, the CDR3 comprises 12 residues. CDR3 DNA is the only sequence kept; it has 36 bases, read in frame from the first base. CDR1 LNHDA and CDR2 SQIVND were looked up in the germline V gene (reference sequence). V lost 10 bases and J lost 4 bases; the stretch between them is 12 bases long. Library preparation was by the immunoSEQ multiplex PCR assay. TCRdb's version of the immuneACCESS table is confined to in-frame rearrangements and falls short of the full clone set. An unresolved V gene accounts for under half of the shortfall where checked; the remainder is of unknown origin. Present in this sample are 120,000 or so clones, around 96% of which were seen just once. The top ten clonotypes cover 3.6% of the sample.

This clonotype originated in a man aged 25-40 years in good health. The chain is encoded by TRBV19 joined to TRBJ2-3; TRBD2 could be the D gene, as 6 bases match. Sequences were obtained from blood. The nucleotide sequence is TGTGCCACCTCGGAGCGGGCAGATACGCAGTATTTT. It encodes CATSERADTQYF.